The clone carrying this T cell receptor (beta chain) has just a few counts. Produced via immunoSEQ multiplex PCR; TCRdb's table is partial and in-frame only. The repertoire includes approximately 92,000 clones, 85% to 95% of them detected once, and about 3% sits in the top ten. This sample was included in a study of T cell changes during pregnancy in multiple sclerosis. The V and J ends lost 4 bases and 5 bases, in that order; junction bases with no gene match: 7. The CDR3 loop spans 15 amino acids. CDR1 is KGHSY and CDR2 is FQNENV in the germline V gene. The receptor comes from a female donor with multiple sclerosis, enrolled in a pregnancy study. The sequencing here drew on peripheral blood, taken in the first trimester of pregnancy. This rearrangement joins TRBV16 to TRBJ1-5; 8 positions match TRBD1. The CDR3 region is CASSRSGTGYQPQHF. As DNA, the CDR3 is TGTGCCAGCAGCCGATCCGGGACAGGCTATCAGCCCCAGCATTTT.